This T cell receptor beta chain originates from a study of OX40 agonist ivuxolimab in advanced cancers. Overall study context: A diagnosis of hepatocellular carcinoma, melanoma, renal cell or head and neck cancer was present in dose-escalation patients. Findings and limits, study-wide: Doses of 0.1 to 3.0 mg/kg were accompanied by clonal expansion of CD4+ and CD8+ blood T cells by week 6.

Note on this clone: Its antigen is undetermined.

Assay used: immunoSEQ multiplex PCR; TCRdb lists only in-frame clones, some missing. The sample includes 90,000 to 100,000 clones, more than 95% seen only once; the top ten take roughly 2.1%. Germline-derived CDR1 and CDR2 are MNHNS and SASEGT. V lost 5 bases and J 3 bases, leaving 17 bases between the germline ends. The CDR3 has 15 residues. The V gene is TRBV6-1, the J gene TRBJ2-7, with D uncertain. The sequencing here drew on CD4+ or CD8+ T cells sorted from blood, taken in a trial of the OX40 agonist ivuxolimab. The sequence was collected from an adult with an advanced solid tumor such as melanoma, head and neck, liver or kidney cancer. CDR3 protein: CASSPQGFGFYEQYF. Here the CDR3 DNA reads TGTGCCAGCAGTCCCCAAGGCTTTGGATTCTACGAGCAGTACTTC.